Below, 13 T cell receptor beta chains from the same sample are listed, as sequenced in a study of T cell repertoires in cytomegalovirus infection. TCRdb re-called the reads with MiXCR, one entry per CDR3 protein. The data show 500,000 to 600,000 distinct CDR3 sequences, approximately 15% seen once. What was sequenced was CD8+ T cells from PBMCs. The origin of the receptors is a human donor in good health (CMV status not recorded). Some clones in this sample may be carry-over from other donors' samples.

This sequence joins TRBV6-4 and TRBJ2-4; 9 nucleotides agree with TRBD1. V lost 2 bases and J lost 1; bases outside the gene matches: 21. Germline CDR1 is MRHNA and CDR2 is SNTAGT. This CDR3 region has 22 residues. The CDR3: CASSDRKLRTGALWVAKNIQYF. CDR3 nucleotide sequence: TGTGCCAGCAGTGACAGAAAATTACGGACAGGGGCGTTATGGGTGGCCAAAAACATTCAGTACTTC.

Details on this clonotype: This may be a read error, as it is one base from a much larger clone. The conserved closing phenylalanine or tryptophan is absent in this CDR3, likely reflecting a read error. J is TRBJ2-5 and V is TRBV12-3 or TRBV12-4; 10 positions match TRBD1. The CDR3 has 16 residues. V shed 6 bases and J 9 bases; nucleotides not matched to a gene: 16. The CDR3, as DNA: TGTGCCAGCAGCTTAAACCGGGACAGGGGTTACGGTCCCCAGTACTCC. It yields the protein CASSLNRDRGYGPQYS.

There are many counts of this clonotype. CDR3 amino acids: CASTEPASAQETQYF. In nucleotides, the CDR3 is TGTGCCAGCACCGAGCCCGCTAGTGCTCAGGAGACCCAGTACTTC. The J gene is TRBJ2-5, the V gene TRBV7-2; no clear D. This CDR3 contains 15 residues. Trimming removed 7 bases at V and 5 bases at J, with 20 bases between. Germline CDR1 and CDR2: SGHTA and FQGNSA.

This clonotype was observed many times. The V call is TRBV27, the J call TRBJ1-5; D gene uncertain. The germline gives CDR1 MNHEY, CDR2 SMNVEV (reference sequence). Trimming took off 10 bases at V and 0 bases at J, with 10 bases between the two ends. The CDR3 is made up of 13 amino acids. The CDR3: CATRRDSNQPQHF. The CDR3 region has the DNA TGTGCCACCCGCCGGGATAGCAATCAGCCCCAGCATTTT.

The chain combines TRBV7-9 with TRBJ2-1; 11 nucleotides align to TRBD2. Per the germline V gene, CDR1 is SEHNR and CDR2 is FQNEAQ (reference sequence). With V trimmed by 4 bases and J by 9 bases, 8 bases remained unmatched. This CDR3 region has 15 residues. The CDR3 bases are TGTGCCAGCAGCTCCCCGGAACTAGCGGGAGTTGAGCAGTTCTTC. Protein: CASSSPELAGVEQFF.

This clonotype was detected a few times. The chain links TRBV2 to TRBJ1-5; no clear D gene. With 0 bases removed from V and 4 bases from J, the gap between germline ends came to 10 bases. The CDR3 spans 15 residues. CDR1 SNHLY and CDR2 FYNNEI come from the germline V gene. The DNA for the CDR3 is TGTGCCAGCAGTGAAGCGTTCACGGGGAATCAGCCCCAGCATTTT. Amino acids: CASSEAFTGNQPQHF.

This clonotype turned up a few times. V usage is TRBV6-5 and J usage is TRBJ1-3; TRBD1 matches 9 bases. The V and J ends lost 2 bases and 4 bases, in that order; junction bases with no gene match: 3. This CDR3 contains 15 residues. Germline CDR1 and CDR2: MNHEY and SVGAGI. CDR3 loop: CASSYRTGDGNTIYF. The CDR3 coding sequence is TGTGCCAGCAGTTACAGGACAGGGGACGGAAACACCATATATTTT.

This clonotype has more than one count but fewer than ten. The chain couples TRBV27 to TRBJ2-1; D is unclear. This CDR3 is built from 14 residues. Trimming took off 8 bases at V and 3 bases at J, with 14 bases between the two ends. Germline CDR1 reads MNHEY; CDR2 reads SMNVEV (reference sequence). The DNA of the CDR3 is TGTGCCAGCCGGTCCCCAGTTGACTACAATGAGCAGTTCTTC. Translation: CASRSPVDYNEQFF.

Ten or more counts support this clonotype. CDR3 DNA: TGTGCCAGCGGGACGCAGGGTGTCACCGGGGAGCTGTTTTTT. Amino acid sequence: CASGTQGVTGELFF. The chain is built from TRBV6-2 or TRBV6-3 and TRBJ2-2, with D possibly being TRBD1 or TRBD2 (5 bases each). This CDR3 is built from 14 residues. The V gene lost 8 bases and the J gene lost 4 bases, with 14 bases spanning the gap. The germline V gene encodes CDR1 MNHEY and CDR2 SVGEGT.

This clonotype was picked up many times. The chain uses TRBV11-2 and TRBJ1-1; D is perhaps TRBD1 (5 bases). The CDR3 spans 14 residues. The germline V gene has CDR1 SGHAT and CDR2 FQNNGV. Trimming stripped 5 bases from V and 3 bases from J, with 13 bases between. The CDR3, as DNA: TGTGCCAGCAGCCTCGGAGAAGGGGACACTGAAGCTTTCTTT. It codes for CASSLGEGDTEAFF. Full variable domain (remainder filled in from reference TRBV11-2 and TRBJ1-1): EAGVAQSPRYKIIEKRQSVAFWCNPISGHATLYWYQQILGQGPKLLIQFQNNGVVDDSQLPKDRFSAERLKGVDSTLKIQPAKLEDSAVYLCASSLGEGDTEAFFGQGTRLTVV.

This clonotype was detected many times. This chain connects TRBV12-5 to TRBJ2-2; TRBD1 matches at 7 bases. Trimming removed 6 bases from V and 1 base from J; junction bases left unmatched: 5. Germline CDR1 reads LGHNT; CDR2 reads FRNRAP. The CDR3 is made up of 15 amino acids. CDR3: CASGGRTGNTGELFF. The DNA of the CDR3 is TGTGCTAGTGGGGGGCGGACAGGGAACACCGGGGAGCTGTTTTTT.

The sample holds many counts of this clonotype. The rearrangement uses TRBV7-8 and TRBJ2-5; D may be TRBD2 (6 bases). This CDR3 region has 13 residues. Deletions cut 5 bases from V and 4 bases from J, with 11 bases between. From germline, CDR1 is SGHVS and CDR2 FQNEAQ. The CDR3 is CASSAQGGETQYF. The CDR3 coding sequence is TGTGCCAGCAGCGCCCAGGGAGGAGAGACCCAGTACTTC.

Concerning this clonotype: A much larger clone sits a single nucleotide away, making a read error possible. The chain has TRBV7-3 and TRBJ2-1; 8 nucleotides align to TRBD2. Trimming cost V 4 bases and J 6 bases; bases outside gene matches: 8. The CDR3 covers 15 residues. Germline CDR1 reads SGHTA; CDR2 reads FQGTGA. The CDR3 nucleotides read TGTGCCAGCAGCTCCGGGGGGGGGCGCTGCAATGAGCAGTTCTTC. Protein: CASSSGGGRCNEQFF.